Below, 11 T cell receptor beta chains from the same sample are listed, as sequenced in a study of regulatory T cells in long-lasting Graves disease. Both iRepertoire HTBI primers and Arm-PCR of CDR3 regions were used to build the TCR beta libraries. TCRdb re-called the multiplex PCR reads through MiXCR, storing one row per CDR3 protein. Seen here are a few hundred thousand distinct CDR3 sequences, roughly 24% observed once, and the top ten hold approximately 27%. As to time point: persistent/refractory GD, antithyroid drugs over 5 years with positive TRAb. Following extraction of RNA from PBMCs, that RNA was used to make the TCR library. Sequenced material: peripheral blood mononuclear cells (PBMCs), taken when the disease was refractory, from a patient treated with antithyroid drugs. These receptor sequences come from a woman between 40 and 50 years old with Graves disease.

This clonotype was seen only a few times. This rearrangement joins TRBV4-1 to TRBJ1-1; the D gene is possibly TRBD1 (5 bases). This CDR3 has 15 amino acids. The germline V gene has CDR1 MGHRA and CDR2 YSYEKL. V shed 2 bases and J shed 1 base, with 11 bases lying between them. The CDR3 sequence: CASSQPTGQNTEAFF. In nucleotides, the CDR3 is TGCGCCAGCAGCCAACCCACAGGACAGAACACTGAAGCTTTCTTT.

The gene calls are TRBV5-6 and TRBJ2-7, with a possible D match to TRBD2 (5 bases). The V gene lost 2 bases and the J gene lost 5 bases, with 14 bases spanning the gap. There are 14 residues in the CDR3. Germline V gene data show CDR1 as SGHDT and CDR2 as YYEEEE. The CDR3 coding sequence is TGTGCCAGCAGCTTAGGTGTGAGGGCCCACGAGCAGTACTTC. It yields the protein CASSLGVRAHEQYF.

V and J are TRBV7-9 and TRBJ2-7; 11 bases fit TRBD2. V was clipped by 8 bases and J by 3 bases; unmatched bases: 9. The CDR3 runs 15 residues. Per germline, CDR1 SEHNR and CDR2 FQNEAQ (reference sequence). The CDR3 here is CASPRPGTSGYEQYF. The CDR3 DNA follows: TGTGCCAGCCCTAGACCCGGGACTAGCGGCTACGAGCAGTACTTC.

The chain couples TRBV20-1 to TRBJ2-7, with unresolved D. CDR1 is DFQATT, CDR2 SNEGSKA, per germline (reference sequence). This CDR3 spans 14 amino acids. V was shortened by 0 bases and J by 1 base, with 10 bases between the two germline ends. CDR3 sequence: CSARDLTGSYEQYF. The CDR3, as DNA: TGCAGTGCTAGAGATCTGACGGGTTCCTACGAGCAGTACTTC.

CDR3 sequence: CSADTGTTNTEAFF. As DNA, the CDR3 is TGCAGTGCCGATACCGGGACAACGAACACTGAAGCTTTCTTT. The chain combines TRBV20-1 with TRBJ1-1; TRBD1 is a possible D gene (6 bases). Germline assignment: CDR1 DFQATT and CDR2 SNEGSKA (reference sequence). The CDR3 totals 14 residues. V gave up 6 bases and J gave up 1 base, with 15 bases separating them.

This clonotype was seen many times. The DNA for the CDR3 is TGTGCCAGCAGGGATGGGGAGACCCAGTACTTC. Translation gives CASRDGETQYF. The genes are TRBV6-1 and TRBJ2-5, with D uncertain. V gave up 6 bases and J gave up 5 bases, with 7 bases separating them. The CDR3 runs 11 residues. The germline V gene encodes CDR1 MNHNS and CDR2 SASEGT.

This chain's CDR3 is CASSPYSTAYEQYF. CDR3 DNA: TGTGCCAGCAGCCCTTACTCAACGGCCTACGAGCAGTACTTC. The chain is built from TRBV6-2 or TRBV6-3 and TRBJ2-7; unclear D gene. V was shortened by 6 bases and J by 2 bases, with 14 bases between the two germline ends. This CDR3 has 14 amino acids. The germline CDR1 and CDR2 sequences are MNHEY and SVGEGT.

CDR3 coding DNA: TGCGCCAGCAGCGCCCAAGCTAGCACAGATACGCAGTATTTT. This codes for CASSAQASTDTQYF. The chain is built from TRBV5-1 and TRBJ2-3; D uncertain. The CDR3 runs 14 residues. Trimming removed 4 bases at V and 0 bases at J, with 9 bases between. Germline CDR1 reads SGHRS; CDR2 reads YFSETQ.

This chain joins TRBV10-3 and TRBJ2-2; perhaps TRBD2 as D (5 bases). The CDR3 is made up of 11 amino acids. Germline lookup yields CDR1 ENHRY and CDR2 SYGVKD. V was cut by 8 bases and J by 6 bases, with 7 bases left in between. CDR3 loop: CAIEAAGELFF. CDR3 sequence (DNA): TGTGCCATCGAAGCGGCCGGGGAGCTGTTTTTT.

This clonotype was seen ten or more times. The CDR3 DNA reads TGCGCCAGCAGCGAGGACACCTTTAACTATGGCTACACCTTC. Translating it yields CASSEDTFNYGYTF. The chain joins TRBV5-1 to TRBJ1-2, with D perhaps TRBD1 (5 bases). Germline CDR1 reads SGHRS; CDR2 reads YFSETQ. Trimming shortened V by 4 bases and J by 1 base, and 11 bases separated the two germline ends. The CDR3 contains 14 residues.

A single count supports this clonotype. This chain uses TRBV3-1 with TRBJ2-7; 8 nucleotides match TRBD2. Germline assignment: CDR1 LGHDT and CDR2 YNNKEL (reference sequence). The CDR3 length is 16 residues. V was clipped by 1 base and J by 3 bases; unmatched bases: 8. This CDR3 reads CASSQVAGLRGYEQYF. DNA for the CDR3: TGTGCCAGCAGCCAAGTAGCGGGGTTAAGGGGCTACGAGCAGTACTTC.